These 24 T cell receptor beta chains were sequenced from one sample in a study of CD8 T cells in ankylosing spondylitis. TCRdb used MiXCR to reprocess the 5' RACE reads, holding one entry per CDR3 protein. The sample consists of under 250,000 distinct CDR3 sequences, around 32% of them appearing once. Sequences were obtained from blood, either unsorted or a sorted T cell fraction (not recorded which). The receptors originated from a male donor with ankylosing spondylitis or in good health (not recorded which).

This clonotype occurred many times. The J gene is TRBJ1-5, the V gene TRBV20-1, with no clear D. There are 13 residues in the CDR3. In germline, CDR1 is DFQATT, CDR2 SNEGSKA (reference sequence). V gave up 3 bases and J gave up 4 bases, with 10 bases separating them. DNA of the CDR3: TGCAGTGCTAGTCTCGGTCTAAATCAGCCCCAGCATTTT. Encoded protein: CSASLGLNQPQHF.

This clonotype was observed a handful of times. The chain links TRBV7-9 to TRBJ2-1; unclear D gene. Per germline, CDR1 SEHNR and CDR2 FQNEAQ (reference sequence). This CDR3 region has 11 residues. Between the trimmed V and J ends, which lost 0 bases and 10 bases, there was a span of 4 bases. The CDR3 coding sequence is TGTGCCAGCAGCTTAGCCTGGGAGCAGTTCTTC. Translated, it gives CASSLAWEQFF.

This clonotype turned up a few times. The rearrangement links TRBV20-1 to TRBJ1-2; no clear D gene. The ends were cut back, 0 bases at V and 2 bases at J, with 10 bases in the middle. The V gene's germline CDR1 is DFQATT and CDR2 SNEGSKA (reference sequence). This CDR3 spans 14 amino acids. The CDR3 loop is CSAREAGQNYGYTF. The CDR3 nucleotides read TGCAGTGCTAGAGAGGCAGGCCAAAACTATGGCTACACCTTC.

This clonotype was counted a few times. This chain joins TRBV29-1 and TRBJ2-3, with D possibly being TRBD1 (6 bases). This CDR3 is 12 amino acids long. V was trimmed by 7 bases and J by 4 bases, leaving 12 bases between them. Germline V gives CDR1 SQVTM, CDR2 ANQGSEA. CDR3 DNA sequence: TGCAGCGGCCGGTGGGGGCCAGATACGCAGTATTTT. Translating it yields CSGRWGPDTQYF.

V and J are TRBV5-1 and TRBJ2-1, with D tentatively TRBD2 (7 bases). The CDR3 has 18 residues. The germline CDR1 and CDR2 sequences are SGHRS and YFSETQ. V was clipped by 4 bases and J by 0 bases, with 20 bases between them. CDR3 residues: CASSPRVAGANSYNEQFF. The CDR3 DNA reads as TGCGCCAGCAGCCCCCGTGTGGCGGGGGCCAACTCCTACAATGAGCAGTTCTTC.

The J gene is TRBJ2-5, the V gene TRBV5-5; D may be TRBD1 (7 bases). CDR1 is SGHKS, CDR2 YYEKEE, per germline (reference sequence). The CDR3 is 16 amino acids. V was shortened by 7 bases and J by 4 bases, with 23 bases between the two germline ends. CDR3 amino acids: CASFYTGDSRGETQYF. The CDR3 coding sequence is TGTGCCAGCTTTTACACAGGGGACTCGCGAGGAGAGACCCAGTACTTC.

The chain links TRBV27 to TRBJ2-5; 8 bases are a match to TRBD1. Germline V gene data show CDR1 as MNHEY and CDR2 as SMNVEV (reference sequence). The V gene end was trimmed by 3 bases and the J gene end by 2 bases; junction bases not matched to a gene: 2. This CDR3 spans 14 amino acids. The CDR3 loop reads CASSLRDRQETQYF. CDR3 nucleotides: TGTGCCAGCAGTTTGCGGGACAGGCAAGAGACCCAGTACTTC.

The chain combines TRBV29-1 with TRBJ1-1; TRBD1 agrees at 7 bases. In germline, CDR1 is SQVTM, CDR2 ANQGSEA. The V and J ends lost 2 bases and 11 bases, in that order; junction bases with no gene match: 8. This CDR3 has 12 residues. In DNA form, the CDR3 reads TGCAGCGTTGAAAAGGGGGCTGGGGTGGCTTTCTTT. Residues: CSVEKGAGVAFF.

The J gene is TRBJ2-7, the V gene TRBV6-1; D uncertain. Germline CDR1 reads MNHNS; CDR2 reads SASEGT. Deletions cut 6 bases from V and 3 bases from J, with 12 bases between. The length of the CDR3 is 13 residues. In DNA form, the CDR3 reads TGTGCCAGCAGGGAGACACCTAACTACGAGCAGTACTTC. Translated: CASRETPNYEQYF.

The table lists this clonotype with a few counts. DNA of the CDR3: TGTGCCAGCAGCTTAAGGGCGGGCAGGCCACCCTACGAGCAGTACTTC. Residues: CASSLRAGRPPYEQYF. V and J are TRBV13 and TRBJ2-7, with D possibly TRBD2 on 5 matching bases. V gave up 2 bases and J gave up 2 bases, with 16 bases separating them. CDR3 length equals 16 residues. Germline V gene data show CDR1 as PRHDT and CDR2 as FYEKMQ (reference sequence).

There are a few counts of this clonotype. The rearrangement links TRBV20-1 to TRBJ2-2; possible D gene TRBD1, 6 bases. The CDR3 is 15 amino acids. V lost 0 bases and J 4 bases, leaving 12 bases between the germline ends. Looked up from germline, CDR1 is DFQATT and CDR2 is SNEGSKA (reference sequence). The CDR3: CSARDLAGVTGELFF. The CDR3 DNA is TGCAGTGCTAGAGATCTGGCAGGGGTCACCGGGGAGCTGTTTTTT.

This rearrangement joins TRBV20-1 to TRBJ2-7, with 7 nucleotides matching TRBD2. This CDR3 region has 14 residues. The trim removed 5 bases at V and 1 base at J, leaving 8 bases unmatched. Germline loops: CDR1 DFQATT, CDR2 SNEGSKA (reference sequence). The CDR3 DNA reads as TGCAGTGCTTGGGGGAAAGCGGGGTCCTACGAGCAGTACTTC. It specifies CSAWGKAGSYEQYF.

V and J are TRBV6-5 and TRBJ2-5, with TRBD2 matching over 9 bases. The CDR3 runs 17 residues. From germline, CDR1 is MNHEY and CDR2 SVGAGI. V gave up 0 bases and J gave up 7 bases; unmatched junction bases: 12. In DNA, the CDR3 is TGTGCCAGCAGTTACTCGTCACTAGCGGGCTCCGCGGGGACCCAGTACTTC. The encoded protein is CASSYSSLAGSAGTQYF.

This clonotype was detected many times. The rearrangement uses TRBV9 and TRBJ2-1, with 9 bases fitting TRBD2. Germline assignment: CDR1 SGDLS and CDR2 YYNGEE. V lost 4 bases, J lost 8 bases, and 13 bases stayed unmatched. CDR3 size: 16 residues. CDR3 in DNA: TGTGCCAGCAGCCCGGGACTAGCAGTCCCGTGGGATGAGCAGTTCTTC. Amino acids: CASSPGLAVPWDEQFF.

The chain links TRBV27 to TRBJ1-3; 8 positions match TRBD1. J was trimmed by 4 bases and V by 6 bases; bases with no gene match: 5. Germline V gene lookup returns CDR1 MNHEY and CDR2 SMNVEV (reference sequence). The CDR3 sequence is 14 residues long. CDR3 in DNA: TGTGCCAGCAGAGCAGGGGGCTTGGGAAACACCATATATTTT. Its translation is CASRAGGLGNTIYF.

The chain uses TRBV5-6 and TRBJ1-5; no clear D gene. The germline V and J ends were trimmed by 0 bases and 9 bases, with 16 bases remaining between them. This CDR3 comprises 15 residues. Germline V CDR1 and CDR2: SGHDT, YYEEEE. For the CDR3, the DNA is TGTGCCAGCAGCTTGGCGGCCGGGGTTCCATCGCCCCAGCATTTT. Protein product: CASSLAAGVPSPQHF.

In its sample, this clonotype was seen once. The genes are TRBV5-4 and TRBJ1-4; D gene ambiguous. The CDR3 extends over 14 amino acids. V lost 1 base, J lost 3 bases, and 7 bases lay in between. Germline CDR1 SGHNT, CDR2 YYREEE (reference sequence). The CDR3: CASSLWGSNEKLFF. CDR3 nucleotides: TGTGCCAGCAGCTTGTGGGGATCTAATGAAAAACTGTTTTTT.

The CDR3 coding sequence is TGCAGTGCTAATCGACAGGGGCCCGAAGCTTTCTTT. Its protein is CSANRQGPEAFF. The chain carries TRBV20-1 and TRBJ1-1; 8 bases are shared with TRBD1. CDR1 and CDR2 from the germline V gene are DFQATT and SNEGSKA (reference sequence). With V trimmed by 4 bases and J by 8 bases, 6 bases remained unmatched. CDR3 length equals 12 residues.

The chain carries TRBV12-3 or TRBV12-4 and TRBJ2-1; 7 nucleotides match TRBD1. The CDR3 is 14 amino acids. V lost 4 bases to trimming and J lost 4 bases; unmatched junction nucleotides: 4. The CDR3 DNA sequence: TGTGCCAGCAGTTGGACAGGAGCTTACAATGAGCAGTTCTTC. Translation gives CASSWTGAYNEQFF.

J is TRBJ2-7 and V is TRBV7-8; D might be TRBD1 or TRBD2, each matching 5 bases. Looked up from germline, CDR1 is SGHVS and CDR2 is FQNEAQ. V lost 1 base and J lost 7, with 23 bases in between. The CDR3 is 17 residues long. The CDR3 loop reads CASSLGARGPTPWEQYF. CDR3 DNA: TGTGCCAGCAGCTTAGGGGCCCGGGGACCGACTCCATGGGAGCAGTACTTC.

The chain recombines TRBV12-3 or TRBV12-4 with TRBJ1-5; D might be TRBD1 (5 bases). The CDR3 covers 14 residues. Trimming shortened V by 3 bases and J by 7 bases, and 13 bases separated the two germline ends. The CDR3 DNA follows: TGTGCCAGCAGTTTGTCGGGTGGGGACCAGCCCCAGCATTTT. It codes for CASSLSGGDQPQHF.

The rearrangement links TRBV6-5 to TRBJ2-3, with 8 positions matching TRBD2. This CDR3 contains 16 residues. V was pared by 2 bases and J by 4 bases, with 8 bases of the junction left unmatched. Germline V gene data show CDR1 as MNHEY and CDR2 as SVGAGI. The CDR3 nucleotides read TGTGCCAGCAGTTACGCGTACGGGACTAGGGCAGATACGCAGTATTTT. It specifies CASSYAYGTRADTQYF.

This clonotype was observed a few times. V gene TRBV10-3 combines with J gene TRBJ2-3, with TRBD1 matching 9 bases. The germline gives CDR1 ENHRY, CDR2 SYGVKD. J gave up 3 bases and V 10 bases, and 5 bases lay outside the gene matches. The CDR3 covers 13 residues. As DNA, the CDR3 is TGTGCCACGCTCGACAGGGGGACAGATACGCAGTATTTT. This translates into CATLDRGTDTQYF.

As DNA, the CDR3 is TGTGCCAGCAGCTTGGTTGGGGCCAACGTCCTGACTTTC. Translated, it gives CASSLVGANVLTF. The chain couples TRBV5-5 to TRBJ2-6; D ambiguous. The germline V gene encodes CDR1 SGHKS and CDR2 YYEKEE (reference sequence). V lost 0 bases, J lost 3 bases, and 1 base lay in between. There are 13 residues in the CDR3.